The clone carrying this T cell receptor beta chain was picked up a small number of times. PCR primers comprised 60 Vbeta and 13 Jbeta primers. Assay used: immunoSEQ multiplex PCR; TCRdb lists only in-frame clones, some missing. Of under 200,000 clones listed, around 79% were seen once; the top ten hold about 1.3%. This record belongs to a study of cytomegalovirus exposure and HLA in healthy donors. Study-level background: From HLA-typed donors, an early data release held some 91 million unique TCRs.

Whereas donors were nominally healthy upon sampling, unrecorded immune exposures were probable. V lost 4 bases to trimming and J lost 16 bases, with 17 bases between them. This CDR3 has 12 amino acids. Germline assignment: CDR1 SGHTA and CDR2 FQGNSA. The V gene is TRBV7-2, the J gene TRBJ1-5; possible D gene TRBD1, 5 bases. This receptor was identified in a man younger than 35 in good health and CMV-seronegative. Specimen: PBMCs. CDR3: CASSWGTLPSHF. The CDR3 coding sequence is TGTGCCAGCAGCTGGGGGACTCTACCTTCCCATTTT.